This TCR beta chain was recorded in a study of blood T cell repertoires in COVID-19. Study in general: Samples representing acute and convalescent COVID-19 were sourced from the United States, Italy and Spain. The cDNA or gDNA used as material had been derived from T cells, B-cell-depleted T cells, or PBMCs.

CDR3 size: 15 residues. Per germline, CDR1 WSHSY and CDR2 SAAADI. Trimming took 2 bases from V and 9 from J; bases not matched to a gene: 5. In the authors' methods: Amplified reference gene primers provided the basis for estimating nucleated cell counts. Method: immunoSEQ multiplex PCR; TCRdb's copy keeps in-frame clones and lacks some. That table is the source of V, J and clone size, and D and trimming were worked out from the DNA. In the table there are about 200,000 clones, roughly 90% of which are singletons. The source material was peripheral blood. The genes are TRBV10-2 and TRBJ2-1; 12 nucleotides align to TRBD2. This clonotype was sampled from a man aged 18 to 30 with active or convalescent COVID-19. DNA of the CDR3: TGCGCCAGCAGTGAGCGTGGACTAGCGGGAAGTGAGCAGTTCTTC. Amino acids: CASSERGLAGSEQFF.